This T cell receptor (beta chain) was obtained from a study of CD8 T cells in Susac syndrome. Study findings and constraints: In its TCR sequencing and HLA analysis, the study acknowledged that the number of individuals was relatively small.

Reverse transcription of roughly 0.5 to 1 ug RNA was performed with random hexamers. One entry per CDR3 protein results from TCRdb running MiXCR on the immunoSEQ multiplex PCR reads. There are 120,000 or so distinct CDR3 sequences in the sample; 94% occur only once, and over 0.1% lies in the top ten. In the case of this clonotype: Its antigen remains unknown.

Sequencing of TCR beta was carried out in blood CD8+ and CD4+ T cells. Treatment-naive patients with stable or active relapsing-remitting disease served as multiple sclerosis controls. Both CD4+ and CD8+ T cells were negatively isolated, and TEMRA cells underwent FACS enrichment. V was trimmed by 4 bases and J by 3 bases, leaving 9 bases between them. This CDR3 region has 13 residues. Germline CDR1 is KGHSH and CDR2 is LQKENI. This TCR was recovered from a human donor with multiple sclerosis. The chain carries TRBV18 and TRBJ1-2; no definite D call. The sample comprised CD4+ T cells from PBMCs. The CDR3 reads CASSQLEDYGYTF. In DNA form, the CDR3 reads TGTGCCAGCTCACAACTTGAGGACTATGGCTACACCTTC.